This T cell receptor beta chain was observed in a study of blood T cells in healthy people across ages. Study conclusions and caveats: Considered underestimates were the diversity estimates obtained from one million T cells.

The authors ran a second PCR of about 7 to 11 cycles using a sample-barcoded 5' primer and a J-beta primer mix. TCRdb re-called the 5' RACE reads with MiXCR, one entry per CDR3 protein. Of roughly 1,500,000 distinct CDR3 sequences listed, about 40% were seen once; the top ten hold 7.9%. This clonotype has only a few counts. Its specificity is unknown. The CDR3 loop spans 15 amino acids. Trimming pared 8 bases from V and 6 bases from J, leaving 20 bases between. The receptor's source is a woman between 18 and 29 years old in good health. The rearrangement joins TRBV12-3 or TRBV12-4 to TRBJ1-5; possible D gene TRBD1, 5 bases. Sequencing was performed on blood. CDR3 nucleotide sequence: TGTGCCAGCTGCCTTTGGGGGGGTGGGGGTCAGCCCCAGCATTTT. As protein: CASCLWGGGGQPQHF.